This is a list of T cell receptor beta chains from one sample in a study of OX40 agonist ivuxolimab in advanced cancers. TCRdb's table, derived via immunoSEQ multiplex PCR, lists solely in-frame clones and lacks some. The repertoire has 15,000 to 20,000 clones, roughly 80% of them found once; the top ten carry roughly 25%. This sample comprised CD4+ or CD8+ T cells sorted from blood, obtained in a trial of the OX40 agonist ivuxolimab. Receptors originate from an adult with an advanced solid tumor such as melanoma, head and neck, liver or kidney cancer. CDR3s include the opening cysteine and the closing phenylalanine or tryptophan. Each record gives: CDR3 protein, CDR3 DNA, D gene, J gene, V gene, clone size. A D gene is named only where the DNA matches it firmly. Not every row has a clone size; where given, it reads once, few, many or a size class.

CDR3 protein: CATEDRLSYEQYF; CDR3 DNA: TGTGCCACCGAAGACAGGCTTTCATACGAGCAGTACTTC; D gene: .; J gene: TRBJ2-7; V gene: TRBV4-2; clone size: .
CDR3 protein: CASSLGHSGANVLTF; CDR3 DNA: TGTGCCAGCAGCTTAGGGCACTCTGGGGCCAACGTCCTGACTTTC; D gene: .; J gene: TRBJ2-6; V gene: TRBV7-9; clone size: few
CDR3 protein: CASSFLDFSYEQYF; CDR3 DNA: TGCGCCAGCAGCTTTCTGGATTTTTCCTACGAGCAGTACTTC; D gene: .; J gene: TRBJ2-7; V gene: TRBV5-1; clone size: .
CDR3 protein: CATSRQVGVPDTQYF; CDR3 DNA: TGTGCCACCAGCAGACAGGTGGGGGTCCCAGATACGCAGTATTTT; D gene: .; J gene: TRBJ2-3; V gene: TRBV15; clone size: few
CDR3 protein: CASSYEALLSGANVLTF; CDR3 DNA: TGTGCCAGCAGTTACGAGGCCCTCCTTTCCGGGGCCAACGTCCTGACTTTC; D gene: .; J gene: TRBJ2-6; V gene: TRBV6-4; clone size: .
CDR3 protein: CASRPTGGDTQYF; CDR3 DNA: TGTGCCAGCAGACCGACAGGGGGGGATACGCAGTATTTT; D gene: TRBD1; J gene: TRBJ2-3; V gene: TRBV7-9; clone size: .
CDR3 protein: CASSPGGAGELFF; CDR3 DNA: TGTGCCAGCAGTCCGGGGGGCGCCGGGGAGCTGTTTTTT; D gene: .; J gene: TRBJ2-2; V gene: TRBV27; clone size: few
CDR3 protein: CASSSQGNPTDTQYF; CDR3 DNA: TGCGCCAGCAGCTCGCAGGGGAATCCCACAGATACGCAGTATTTT; D gene: .; J gene: TRBJ2-3; V gene: TRBV5-1; clone size: .
CDR3 protein: CAARGLDEQFF; CDR3 DNA: TGTGCCGCGCGGGGGCTGGATGAGCAGTTCTTC; D gene: .; J gene: TRBJ2-1; V gene: TRBV10-3; clone size: .
CDR3 protein: CASSSVAGGETQYF; CDR3 DNA: TGTGCCAGCAGTTCTGTAGCGGGGGGCGAGACCCAGTACTTC; D gene: TRBD2; J gene: TRBJ2-5; V gene: TRBV28; clone size: once
CDR3 protein: CASSEKPGTGSGANVLTF; CDR3 DNA: TGTGCCAGCAGTGAAAAGCCCGGGACAGGGTCTGGGGCCAACGTCCTGACTTTC; D gene: TRBD1; J gene: TRBJ2-6; V gene: TRBV25-1; clone size: .
CDR3 protein: CASSQVGADEQYF; CDR3 DNA: TGTGCCAGCAGCCAAGTGGGGGCCGACGAGCAGTACTTC; D gene: .; J gene: TRBJ2-7; V gene: TRBV7-3; clone size: .
CDR3 protein: CASSLVETLAGDTQYF; CDR3 DNA: TGTGCCAGCAGCTTGGTCGAGACCCTTGCGGGAGATACGCAGTATTTT; D gene: .; J gene: TRBJ2-3; V gene: TRBV13; clone size: .
CDR3 protein: CASSYTDQSRDQYF; CDR3 DNA: TGTGCCAGCAGTTACACCGACCAGTCCAGGGACCAGTACTTC; D gene: .; J gene: TRBJ2-5; V gene: TRBV6-5; clone size: .
CDR3 protein: CASSSRGTGMNTEAFF; CDR3 DNA: TGTGCCAGCAGCTCTAGGGGGACAGGGATGAACACTGAAGCTTTCTTT; D gene: TRBD1; J gene: TRBJ1-1; V gene: TRBV7-6; clone size: .
CDR3 protein: CASSYSLSTDTQYF; CDR3 DNA: TGTGCCAGCAGTTACTCCCTTAGCACAGATACGCAGTATTTT; D gene: .; J gene: TRBJ2-3; V gene: TRBV27; clone size: .
CDR3 protein: CASSSGTAEKLFF; CDR3 DNA: TGTGCCAGCAGCTCCGGGACAGCTGAAAAACTGTTTTTT; D gene: TRBD1; J gene: TRBJ1-4; V gene: TRBV11-3; clone size: once
CDR3 protein: CASSEDTLTEAFF; CDR3 DNA: TGTGCCAGCAGTGAGGACACCCTCACTGAAGCTTTCTTT; D gene: .; J gene: TRBJ1-1; V gene: TRBV6-1; clone size: .
CDR3 protein: CASRLYPLSYEQYF; CDR3 DNA: TGTGCCAGCAGACTTTACCCACTCTCCTACGAGCAGTACTTC; D gene: .; J gene: TRBJ2-7; V gene: TRBV6-5; clone size: .
CDR3 protein: CASSVEGGPNTEAFF; CDR3 DNA: TGTGCCAGCAGCGTAGAAGGAGGACCGAACACTGAAGCTTTCTTT; D gene: .; J gene: TRBJ1-1; V gene: TRBV9; clone size: .
CDR3 protein: CASSDGTNQPQHF; CDR3 DNA: TGTGCCAGCAGCGACGGGACGAATCAGCCCCAGCATTTT; D gene: .; J gene: TRBJ1-5; V gene: TRBV6-6; clone size: .
CDR3 protein: CASSEGTSGMYEQYF; CDR3 DNA: TGTGCCAGCAGTGAAGGGACTAGCGGGATGTACGAGCAGTACTTC; D gene: TRBD2; J gene: TRBJ2-7; V gene: TRBV2; clone size: .
CDR3 protein: CASSQVRGRAEAFF; CDR3 DNA: TGCGCCAGCAGCCAAGTAAGGGGGCGTGCTGAAGCTTTCTTT; D gene: TRBD1; J gene: TRBJ1-1; V gene: TRBV4-3; clone size: .
CDR3 protein: CAISDPGSANYEQYF; CDR3 DNA: TGTGCCATCAGTGACCCCGGCAGCGCAAACTACGAGCAGTACTTC; D gene: .; J gene: TRBJ2-7; V gene: TRBV10-3; clone size: .
CDR3 protein: CASTPPGEETQYF; CDR3 DNA: TGTGCCAGCACCCCACCCGGAGAAGAGACCCAGTACTTC; D gene: .; J gene: TRBJ2-5; V gene: TRBV7-9; clone size: .
CDR3 protein: CASSKTPSGGAAYNEQFF; CDR3 DNA: TGTGCCAGCAGCAAAACTCCTAGCGGGGGGGCCGCCTACAATGAGCAGTTCTTC; D gene: .; J gene: TRBJ2-1; V gene: TRBV21-1; clone size: .
CDR3 protein: CASSNPTSTDTQYF; CDR3 DNA: TGTGCCAGCAGCAACCCGACTAGTACAGATACGCAGTATTTT; D gene: .; J gene: TRBJ2-3; V gene: TRBV2; clone size: .